This record covers a single T cell receptor beta chain. Its antigen is not identified. Division of CD4+ cells produced a CD45RA+ naive subset and a CD45RA-negative memory subset. Produced via immunoSEQ multiplex PCR; TCRdb's table is partial and in-frame only. The sample has 2 million to 2.5 million clones; approximately 96% are singletons. The data were taken from a study of shared clonotypes between healthy human individuals. Looking at the study overall: The donor pool was made up of two women and a few men aged 18 to 49. Study conclusions and caveats: Sharing across a handful of donors was seen in around 5% of naive CD4 clonotypes. Generation probabilities of non-shared clonotypes were lower (relative to those shared by all four donors).

The CDR3 loop spans 15 amino acids. V shed 3 bases and J 9 bases; nucleotides not matched to a gene: 8. Germline values: CDR1 SNHLY, CDR2 FYNNEI. This TCR came from a man aged 18 to 35 in good health. The source material was naive CD4+ T cells sorted from blood. As to subset: CD45RA+ positively selected. V and J are TRBV2 and TRBJ2-1; TRBD2 matches 10 bases. The CDR3 DNA is TGTGCCAGCAGTGATTGGCTAGCGGGAGTGAGTGAGCAGTTCTTC. This codes for CASSDWLAGVSEQFF.